The 7 T cell receptor beta chains in this list originate from one sample, sequenced in a study of T cell repertoires in cytomegalovirus infection (dated by TCRdb to 2018 to 2020). In light of the paper, this sample's treatment or condition label describes: in vitro stimulation with specific CMV peptide epitopes to enrich CMV-specific T cells. Instrument used: Illumina HiSeq 1500. Clones were called with MiXCR by TCRdb after fastp trimmed the public reads at Q25, and only in-frame beta chains were retained. Entries that share a CDR3 protein sequence are merged under the most common genes and DNA. The sample records 750,000 to 900,000 distinct CDR3 sequences, approximately 32% of which are singletons. Less than 15% of the sample is taken by the ten largest. Which antigens these TCRs recognize remains unknown. Source: cultured CD8+ T cells from PBMCs, taken from culture after CMV antigen stimulation. The receptors were sampled from a human donor in good health (CMV status not recorded). Some clones in this sample may be carry-over from other donors' samples.

This clonotype was seen ten or more times. The chain carries TRBV7-2 and TRBJ1-3; D might be TRBD1 (6 bases). Trimming shortened V by 2 bases and J by 0 bases, and 17 bases separated the two germline ends. Germline V lookup: CDR1 SGHTA, CDR2 FQGNSA. The CDR3 has 18 amino acids. In DNA form, the CDR3 reads TGTGCCAGCAGCTTACAGTACAGGGAAACCTTCTCTGGAAACACCATATATTTT. It codes for CASSLQYRETFSGNTIYF.

This clonotype was counted ten times or more. The chain uses TRBV9 and TRBJ2-1; 11 bases match TRBD1. Trimming cost V 5 bases and J 3 bases; bases outside gene matches: 4. Looked up from germline, CDR1 is SGDLS and CDR2 is YYNGEE. CDR3 length: 15 residues. The CDR3 nucleotides are TGTGCCAGCAGGGCCGGGACAGGGGGCTACAATGAGCAGTTCTTC. Translation: CASRAGTGGYNEQFF.

The genes are TRBV7-9 and TRBJ2-2; D call uncertain. Germline V CDR1 and CDR2: SEHNR, FQNEAQ (reference sequence). The CDR3 length is 15 residues. V was trimmed by 1 base and J by 6 bases, leaving 12 bases between them. The CDR3 region has the DNA TGTGCCAGCAGCTTAGTACCCGTCTCGGCCGGGGAGCTGTTTTTT. Translating gives CASSLVPVSAGELFF.

This clonotype showed up just a few times. This chain links TRBV15 with TRBJ1-5; maybe TRBD1 (5 bases). This CDR3 comprises 14 residues. Trimming took 9 bases from V and 1 from J, leaving 13 bases between them. The V gene's germline CDR1 is LNHNV and CDR2 YYDKDF (reference sequence). DNA for the CDR3: TGTGCCACTCGGGCCGGGGGGAGCAATCAGCCCCAGCATTTT. Encoded protein: CATRAGGSNQPQHF.

This clonotype has more than one count but fewer than ten. The chain uses TRBV7-2 and TRBJ1-1; possibly TRBD1 for D (6 bases). V lost 5 bases and J lost 2, with 15 bases in between. CDR1 and CDR2 (germline): SGHTA, FQGNSA. The CDR3 sequence is 15 residues long. The CDR3 nucleotides are TGTGCCAGCAGCACCTCCGGGACACTAAACACTGAAGCTTTCTTT. Its protein is CASSTSGTLNTEAFF.

This sequence joins TRBV19 and TRBJ1-2; D gene ambiguous. Per the germline V gene, CDR1 is LNHDA and CDR2 is SQIVND (reference sequence). This CDR3 region has 15 residues. The germline V and J ends were trimmed by 5 bases and 3 bases, with 16 bases remaining between them. The CDR3 is CASSSFDSEDYGYTF. The CDR3 region has the DNA TGTGCCAGTAGTTCCTTTGATTCAGAGGACTATGGCTACACCTTC. Filled out from reference TRBV19 and TRBJ1-2, the complete variable domain reads DGGITQSPKYLFRKEGQNVTLSCEQNLNHDAMYWYRQDPGQGLRLIYYSQIVNDFQKGDIAEGYSVSREKKESFPLTVTSAQKNPTAFYLCASSSFDSEDYGYTFGSGTRLTVV.

This clonotype occurred many times. CDR3 region: CSASRAQGNYGYTF. In DNA form, the CDR3 reads TGCAGTGCTAGTCGAGCCCAGGGGAACTATGGCTACACCTTC. The gene calls are TRBV20-1 and TRBJ1-2; a possible D gene is TRBD1 (6 bases). The germline V gene has CDR1 DFQATT and CDR2 SNEGSKA (reference sequence). This CDR3 has 14 amino acids. V was shortened by 3 bases and J by 2 bases, with 13 bases between the two germline ends.